This T cell receptor beta chain is from a study of blood T cell repertoires in COVID-19. The overall study: From the United States, Italy and Spain came samples of acute and convalescent COVID-19. Sources were T cells, B-cell-depleted T cells, or PBMCs; the material itself was cDNA or gDNA.

Here immunoSEQ multiplex PCR was the method, and the copy in TCRdb shows in-frame clones only, minus some. Among roughly 130,000 clones listed, about nine tenths were seen once. In this sample, this clone turned up a few times. The CDR3 consists of 15 residues. The germline V gene encodes CDR1 SGHKS and CDR2 YYEKEE (reference sequence). The V end was cut by 0 bases, the J end by 4 bases, with 11 bases between. The TCR was taken from a man between 60 and 75 years old with COVID-19, enrolled during active disease. The sample comprised peripheral blood. The rearrangement links TRBV5-5 to TRBJ2-1; perhaps TRBD2 as D (5 bases). The CDR3: CASSLDGDLYNEQFF. The DNA for the CDR3 is TGTGCCAGCAGCTTGGACGGGGATCTATACAATGAGCAGTTCTTC.